This TCR beta chain was captured by sequencing in a study of radiation and T cells in renal cell carcinoma. Overall study: Nephrectomy followed 15 Gy stereotactic body radiation by 4 weeks. Study findings and constraints: Baseline intratumoral clonotype presence is unknown without pretreatment biopsies. From baseline, blood top tumor clonotypes peaked at 2 weeks post-radiation.

J lost 8 bases, V lost 4 bases, and 10 bases had no gene match. Germline CDR1 reads SGHNT; CDR2 reads YYREEE (reference sequence). The length of the CDR3 is 14 residues. In the case of this clone: Its matching antigen is unknown.

Sample time point: blood 2 weeks post-SBRT. The treatment is: 15 Gy SBRT to primary tumor, nephrectomy 4 weeks later. Serial blood draws occurred at baseline and 2 and 4 weeks post-SBRT. Some clones are missing from TCRdb's copy, which holds only in-frame ones; the method was immunoSEQ multiplex PCR. The sample lists approximately 49,000 clones, roughly 80% occurring once. The source is a woman aged 70 to 79 with renal cell carcinoma. The chain is built from TRBV5-4 and TRBJ1-2; 8 bases fit TRBD1. The input for sequencing was blood, taken from a patient whose treatment included radiotherapy and nephrectomy. CDR3: CASSSAGGAGGYTF. The DNA of the CDR3 is TGTGCCAGCAGCAGCGCAGGGGGCGCGGGAGGCTACACCTTC.